Presented here are 20 T cell receptor beta chains from one specimen sequenced in a study of CD8 T cells in Susac syndrome. The authors reverse transcribed roughly 0.5 to 1 ug RNA with random hexamers. Using its own MiXCR run on the immunoSEQ multiplex PCR reads, TCRdb lists one record per CDR3 protein. The sample carries roughly 120,000 distinct CDR3 sequences, roughly 94% recorded once. Sequencing input: CD4+ T cells from PBMCs. Receptors originate from a human donor with multiple sclerosis.

This clonotype is a singleton in its sample. The gene calls are TRBV23-1 and TRBJ2-1, with 7 nucleotides matching TRBD2. TRBV23-1 qualifies as an ORF whose function is uncertain. The trim removed 4 bases at V and 5 bases at J, leaving 8 bases unmatched. This CDR3 comprises 15 residues. The CDR3 loop reads CASSRGRDEDNEQFF. Here the CDR3 DNA reads TGCGCCAGCAGTCGGGGGAGGGATGAAGACAATGAGCAGTTCTTC.

This chain joins TRBV18 and TRBJ2-7; unclear D gene. The germline V gene has CDR1 KGHSH and CDR2 LQKENI. V was clipped by 3 bases and J by 5 bases, with 8 bases between them. This CDR3 has 12 residues. The CDR3 bases are TGTGCCAGCTCACCGGGTAGGGACGAGCAGTACTTC. Protein product: CASSPGRDEQYF.

The chain joins TRBV11-1 to TRBJ2-7, with 9 bases lining up with TRBD2. V trimming: 4 bases; J trimming: 5 bases; junction bases outside the gene matches: 9. This CDR3 has 15 residues. Germline loops: CDR1 SGHAT, CDR2 FQDESV (reference sequence). CDR3 protein: CASSSRLAENNEQYF. CDR3 DNA: TGTGCCAGCAGCTCTCGACTAGCGGAAAATAACGAGCAGTACTTC. Looking up the rest from reference TRBV11-1 and TRBJ2-7 gives the full variable domain: EAEVAQSPRYKITEKSQAVAFWCDPISGHATLYWYRQILGQGPELLVQFQDESVVDDSQLPKDRFSAERLKGVDSTLKIQPAELGDSAMYLCASSSRLAENNEQYFGPGTRLTVT.

The rearrangement links TRBV18 to TRBJ2-7, with 10 bases aligning to TRBD1. This CDR3 contains 13 residues. Germline V CDR1 and CDR2: KGHSH, LQKENI. V lost 2 bases, J lost 5 bases, and 0 bases stayed unmatched. CDR3 in amino acids: CASSPGTGDEQYF. Here the CDR3 DNA reads TGTGCCAGCTCACCAGGGACAGGGGACGAGCAGTACTTC.

The V call is TRBV28, the J call TRBJ1-5; D gene ambiguous. This CDR3 has 14 residues. The germline V gene has CDR1 MDHEN and CDR2 SYDVKM. Trimming removed 6 bases from V and 2 bases from J, with 11 bases in between. CDR3 sequence: CASSGRFGNQPQHF. The CDR3 DNA is TGTGCCAGCAGCGGACGGTTCGGCAATCAGCCCCAGCATTTT. Full variable domain (outside the CDR3, taken from reference TRBV28 and TRBJ1-5): DVKVTQSSRYLVKRTGEKVFLECVQDMDHENMFWYRQDPGLGLRLIYFSYDVKMKEKGDIPEGYSVSREKKERFSLILESASTNQTSMYLCASSGRFGNQPQHFGDGTRLSIL.

In its sample, this clonotype was seen once. One end of the junction does not line up with germline, which may come from a read error. This rearrangement joins TRBV10-3 to TRBJ1-2; 10 bases line up with TRBD1. The CDR3 has 14 amino acids. CDR1 and CDR2 from the germline V gene are ENHRY and SYGVKD. The CDR3 DNA sequence: TGTGCCATCAGTAGCGGGGCGGGACAGGGGCCATTCCTCTTC. It translates to CAISSGAGQGPFLF.

The gene calls are TRBV6-5 and TRBJ2-1, with a tentative D call TRBD1 (6 bases). The V gene lost 5 bases and the J gene lost 4 bases, with 15 bases spanning the gap. The CDR3 consists of 15 residues. Germline V gene lookup returns CDR1 MNHEY and CDR2 SVGAGI. The CDR3 DNA sequence: TGTGCCAGCAGTCCGCATAACAGGGCGTACAATGAGCAGTTCTTC. It is translated as CASSPHNRAYNEQFF.

The J gene is TRBJ2-7, the V gene TRBV20-1, with D unclear. V was trimmed by 3 bases and J by 3 bases, leaving 12 bases between them. Germline V gene data show CDR1 as DFQATT and CDR2 as SNEGSKA (reference sequence). The CDR3 runs to 13 residues. The CDR3 DNA sequence: TGCAGTGCTAGTGCTAGACTCCTCTACGAGCAGTACTTC. This encodes CSASARLLYEQYF.

The rearrangement uses TRBV20-1 and TRBJ1-2; possibly TRBD1 for D (5 bases). CDR3 size: 13 residues. Germline V CDR1 and CDR2: DFQATT, SNEGSKA (reference sequence). V lost 4 bases and J lost 4, with 13 bases in between. This CDR3 reads CSAKTPGGYGYTF. Written as DNA, the CDR3 is TGCAGTGCTAAAACCCCCGGGGGCTATGGCTACACCTTC.

The chain uses TRBV6-5 and TRBJ2-5, with D perhaps TRBD2 (6 bases). Trimming pared 5 bases from V and 3 bases from J, leaving 10 bases between. Germline CDR1 is MNHEY and CDR2 is SVGAGI. This CDR3 spans 13 amino acids. CDR3 in amino acids: CASSGGAKETQYF. CDR3 DNA sequence: TGTGCCAGCAGTGGCGGGGCAAAAGAGACCCAGTACTTC.

The chain employs TRBV20-1 and TRBJ1-2, with D perhaps matching TRBD1 (5 bases). Germline V gives CDR1 DFQATT, CDR2 SNEGSKA (reference sequence). The germline V and J ends were trimmed by 2 bases and 3 bases, with 13 bases remaining between them. This CDR3 is built from 14 residues. CDR3 sequence (DNA): TGCAGTGCTAGAAAGTCTTGGGGGGACTATGGCTACACCTTC. Amino acids: CSARKSWGDYGYTF.

V usage is TRBV9 and J usage is TRBJ2-2, with D maybe TRBD1 (6 bases). CDR3 length equals 17 residues. Per germline, CDR1 SGDLS and CDR2 YYNGEE. Trimming shortened V by 0 bases and J by 0 bases, and 12 bases separated the two germline ends. The CDR3 loop reads CASSVGGGSANTGELFF. The CDR3 bases are TGTGCCAGCAGCGTAGGAGGGGGTTCCGCGAACACCGGGGAGCTGTTTTTT. Supplemented by reference TRBV9 and TRBJ2-2, the full variable domain reads DSGVTQTPKHLITATGQRVTLRCSPRSGDLSVYWYQQSLDQGLQFLIQYYNGEERAKGNILERFSAQQFPDLHSELNLSSLELGDSALYFCASSVGGGSANTGELFFGEGSRLTVL.

The chain links TRBV15 to TRBJ1-1; no clear D. The V and J ends lost 0 bases and 6 bases respectively, with 17 bases between them. Germline CDR1 and CDR2: LNHNV and YYDKDF (reference sequence). The CDR3 is made up of 16 amino acids. As DNA, the CDR3 is TGTGCCACCAGCAGAGAGTCTCTTGGCGAGGCGCCTGAAGCTTTCTTT. Its protein product is CATSRESLGEAPEAFF.

The genes are TRBV5-1 and TRBJ1-2; D ambiguous. Trimming stripped 3 bases from V and 0 bases from J, with 12 bases between. CDR3 length: 15 residues. Germline lookup yields CDR1 SGHRS and CDR2 YFSETQ. For the CDR3, the DNA is TGCGCCAGCAGCTCTTTCGCTACCGCTAACTATGGCTACACCTTC. Its translation: CASSSFATANYGYTF.

The chain combines TRBV28 with TRBJ1-4; TRBD1 matches at 8 bases. Looked up from germline, CDR1 is MDHEN and CDR2 is SYDVKM. After removal of 5 bases from V and 8 bases from J, the junction contained 7 bases not matched to a gene. This CDR3 is built from 14 residues. The CDR3: CASSKTGGGEKLFF. CDR3 DNA sequence: TGTGCCAGCAGTAAAACAGGGGGAGGGGAAAAACTGTTTTTT.

The chain has TRBV30 and TRBJ2-1; the D is unclear. The germline V gene encodes CDR1 GTSNPN and CDR2 SVGIG (reference sequence). The CDR3 loop spans 15 amino acids. The V end was cut by 0 bases, the J end by 4 bases, with 13 bases between. The CDR3 nucleotides read TGTGCCTGGAGTGTAATGGGCAGGAGTTACAATGAGCAGTTCTTC. Residues: CAWSVMGRSYNEQFF.

The genes are TRBV5-1 and TRBJ2-5, with D maybe TRBD2 (5 bases). The ends were cut back, 6 bases at V and 1 base at J, with 13 bases in the middle. This CDR3 comprises 14 residues. CDR1 SGHRS and CDR2 YFSETQ come from the germline V gene. CDR3 protein: CASMRGRGQETQYF. Here the CDR3 DNA reads TGCGCCAGCATGAGAGGCCGGGGCCAAGAGACCCAGTACTTC. Full variable domain (missing parts from reference TRBV5-1 and TRBJ2-5): KAGVTQTPRYLIKTRGQQVTLSCSPISGHRSVSWYQQTPGQGLQFLFEYFSETQRNKGNFPGRFSGRQFSNSRSEMNVSTLELGDSALYLCASMRGRGQETQYFGPGTRLLVL.

This chain links TRBV5-1 with TRBJ2-3; TRBD2 matches 10 bases. Per the germline V gene, CDR1 is SGHRS and CDR2 is YFSETQ. The CDR3 sequence is 15 residues long. Trimming took 0 bases from V and 8 from J; bases not matched to a gene: 6. This chain's CDR3 is CASSLEAGGPGTQYF. Written as DNA, the CDR3 is TGCGCCAGCAGCTTGGAAGCGGGAGGGCCCGGTACGCAGTATTTT. The variable domain in full, completed from reference TRBV5-1 and TRBJ2-3, reads KAGVTQTPRYLIKTRGQQVTLSCSPISGHRSVSWYQQTPGQGLQFLFEYFSETQRNKGNFPGRFSGRQFSNSRSEMNVSTLELGDSALYLCASSLEAGGPGTQYFGPGTRLTVL.

This clonotype appeared once. This chain connects TRBV15 to TRBJ1-3; perhaps TRBD1 as D (5 bases). Deletions cut 0 bases from V and 9 bases from J, with 12 bases between. The CDR3 has 14 amino acids. Germline V lookup: CDR1 LNHNV, CDR2 YYDKDF (reference sequence). CDR3 amino acids: CATSRESGGGTIYF. CDR3 in DNA: TGTGCCACCAGCAGAGAATCCGGGGGAGGCACCATATATTTT.

This chain joins TRBV18 and TRBJ2-6, with 9 bases lining up with TRBD1. Germline CDR1 reads KGHSH; CDR2 reads LQKENI. The CDR3 loop spans 19 amino acids. V shed 6 bases, J shed 0 bases, and the junction held 12 bases outside the gene matches. The CDR3 loop is CASSRLGQGKSSGANVLTF. CDR3 coding DNA: TGTGCCAGCTCCCGCCTTGGACAGGGGAAAAGCTCTGGGGCCAACGTCCTGACTTTC.